These T cell receptor beta chains were read from a single sample in a study of OX40 agonist ivuxolimab in advanced cancers. Libraries were prepared by immunoSEQ multiplex PCR; TCRdb keeps only in-frame clonotypes and omits some of them. Here the sample spans about 52,000 clones, 75% to 90% being singletons. Sequencing was performed on CD4+ or CD8+ T cells sorted from blood, taken in a trial of the OX40 agonist ivuxolimab. Source of these receptors: an adult with an advanced solid tumor such as melanoma, head and neck, liver or kidney cancer. The CDR3 runs from the conserved cysteine through the conserved F or W. The D gene is left open where the match is weak. Size is omitted from some rows. Given values are once, few, many or a class for expanded clones.

d_call,clone_size,v_call,j_call,cdr3_nt,cdr3_aa
-,-,TRBV7-2,TRBJ2-3,TGTGCCAGCAGCTTACTAGAGAAAGATACGCAGTATTTT,CASSLLEKDTQYF
TRBD1,-,TRBV28,TRBJ1-1,TGTGCCAGCAGTTCGCCAGGGGGCGGCACCTCCAACACTGAAGCTTTCTTT,CASSSPGGGTSNTEAFF
-,-,TRBV5-4,TRBJ2-3,TGTGCCAGCAGCTCAAGGGGGTCAGATACGCAGTATTTT,CASSSRGSDTQYF
-,-,TRBV19,TRBJ1-2,TGTGCCAGTAGTCCGGACAGTTCTAACTATGGCTACACCTTC,CASSPDSSNYGYTF
-,-,TRBV7-2,TRBJ2-7,TGTGCCAGCAGCTTAGACCTGGGTTCCTACGAGCAGTACTTC,CASSLDLGSYEQYF
TRBD1,-,TRBV10-3,TRBJ1-1,TGTGCCATCAGTGAGAAAGGGGGCGGGACTGAAGCTTTCTTT,CAISEKGGGTEAFF
-,-,TRBV28,TRBJ2-7,TGTGCCAGCACCGGGACTCGCCCCAAAGGCGAGCAGTACTTC,CASTGTRPKGEQYF
TRBD1,-,TRBV2,TRBJ2-1,TGTGCCAGCAGCAGACAGGGGTCCTACCTAGATGAGCAGTTCTTC,CASSRQGSYLDEQFF
-,-,TRBV30,TRBJ1-1,TGTGCCTGGAGGTGGCTCGGCTCTGAAGCTTTCTTT,CAWRWLGSEAFF
TRBD1,-,TRBV18,TRBJ1-1,TGTGCCAGCTCACCGAGTTCGGGACAGGACAACACTGAAGCTTTCTTT,CASSPSSGQDNTEAFF
-,-,TRBV18,TRBJ2-7,TGTGCCAGCTCACGCCAGAGGGGGGTGGCCTACGAGCAGTACTTC,CASSRQRGVAYEQYF
TRBD1,once,TRBV28,TRBJ1-2,TGTGCCAGCATGGGGACAGGAGATTATGGCTACACCTTC,CASMGTGDYGYTF
-,-,TRBV11-2,TRBJ2-7,TGTGCCAGCAGCTTAGGGGGAGCGCTTCTGGGCCACGAGCAGTACTTC,CASSLGGALLGHEQYF
-,-,TRBV2,TRBJ2-3,TGTGCCAGCCCGGGAGTCCCCACAGATACGCAGTATTTT,CASPGVPTDTQYF
-,once,TRBV28,TRBJ2-1,TGTGCCAGCAGTTTATATACCCGGGAGCAGTTCTTC,CASSLYTREQFF
-,-,TRBV5-6,TRBJ1-1,TGTGCCAGCAGCTTGGTCCCGGGGGGGAACACTGAAGCTTTCTTT,CASSLVPGGNTEAFF
-,-,TRBV7-2,TRBJ1-4,TGTGCCAGCAGCTTAATAGTCGCGGGCCCCCCCGGGAATGAAAAACTGTTTTTT,CASSLIVAGPPGNEKLFF
-,-,TRBV28,TRBJ2-7,TGTGCCAGCAGTTTTCAGCGCTACGAGCAGTACTTC,CASSFQRYEQYF
-,-,TRBV5-1,TRBJ2-7,TGCGCCAGCAGCTTAGGACTGACCTACGAGCAGTACTTC,CASSLGLTYEQYF
-,-,TRBV28,TRBJ1-6,TGTGCCAGCAGCCTCCCGGGAGACTCACCCCTCCACTTT,CASSLPGDSPLHF
TRBD2,-,TRBV2,TRBJ2-7,TGTGCCAGCAGGGGGACTAGCGGGGGCTACGAGCAGTACTTC,CASRGTSGGYEQYF
TRBD2,-,TRBV9,TRBJ2-1,TGTGCCAGCAGCGTAGCTGTCCTAGCGGGAGTCAATGAGCAGTTCTTC,CASSVAVLAGVNEQFF
-,once,TRBV28,TRBJ2-3,TGTGCCAGCAGTTCAAGACATCCGGGGGACACGCAGTATTTT,CASSSRHPGDTQYF
TRBD1,few,TRBV7-2,TRBJ1-6,TGTGCCAGCAGCTTAGCCGCGACAGGGGGCAATTCACCCCTCCACTTT,CASSLAATGGNSPLHF
TRBD1,-,TRBV6-5,TRBJ1-2,TGTGCCATCTACCAGGGGGCATTCGGTGGCTACACCTTC,CAIYQGAFGGYTF
-,-,TRBV28,TRBJ1-1,TGTGCCAGCAGTTTCTCCCCCCGGAACACTGAAGCTTTCTTT,CASSFSPRNTEAFF
-,-,TRBV5-1,TRBJ2-5,TGCGCCAGCAGCTTGTACGGGCAGGGGAAAGGCGAGACCCAGTACTTC,CASSLYGQGKGETQYF
-,-,TRBV9,TRBJ2-1,TGTGCCAGCAGCCCCCACCCAGACTCCTACAATGAGCAGTTCTTC,CASSPHPDSYNEQFF
-,-,TRBV5-4,TRBJ2-4,TGTGCCAGCAGCTTGGTTCAGGCCAAAAACATTCAGTACTTC,CASSLVQAKNIQYF
TRBD1,-,TRBV7-2,TRBJ2-3,TGTGCCAGCAGCTGGGGCAGGGGGCTCACAGATACGCAGTATTTT,CASSWGRGLTDTQYF
TRBD2,-,TRBV4-1,TRBJ2-3,TGCGCCAGCAGCCCGTCCGGCGGGCGGGGGTCAGATACGCAGTATTTT,CASSPSGGRGSDTQYF
TRBD2,few,TRBV9,TRBJ2-3,TGTGCCAGCAGCACCGGGACTAGCGGAACAGATACGCAGTATTTT,CASSTGTSGTDTQYF
-,-,TRBV30,TRBJ1-5,TGTGCCTGGAGTATGGGGGGCAATCAGCCCCAGCATTTT,CAWSMGGNQPQHF
TRBD1,-,TRBV19,TRBJ2-5,TGTGCCAGTAGTATGCGAGGGGGCGTTGAGACCCAGTACTTC,CASSMRGGVETQYF
TRBD2,-,TRBV10-1,TRBJ2-2,TGCGCCAGCAGTGAGTCTCGGCTAGCGGGGGGCGCGAACACCGGGGAGCTGTTTTTT,CASSESRLAGGANTGELFF
TRBD1,-,TRBV9,TRBJ2-6,TGTGCCAGCAGCGGCATTAGGGGGCCTGGGGCCAACGTCCTGACTTTC,CASSGIRGPGANVLTF
TRBD2,-,TRBV28,TRBJ2-2,TGTGCCAGCAGTGTCGGACTAGCGGGGGTCACCGGGGAGCTGTTTTTT,CASSVGLAGVTGELFF
-,few,TRBV7-9,TRBJ2-3,TGTGCCAGCAGCTCCGGCCCCCAGTATTTT,CASSSGPQYF
-,-,TRBV5-1,TRBJ1-6,TGCGCCAGCAGGGTGTGGGGTTATAATTCACCCCTCCACTTT,CASRVWGYNSPLHF
-,-,TRBV2,TRBJ1-2,TGTGCCCACAACGGGGGAGACACCTTC,CAHNGGDTF
-,-,TRBV11-1,TRBJ2-5,TGTGCCAGCAGTGTAGTGAGGGGGCAAGAGACCCAGTACTTC,CASSVVRGQETQYF
-,once,TRBV19,TRBJ1-1,TGTGCCAGTAGTCCTAGGGGCCCTGGGGTTGTCGGGAACACTGAAGCTTTCTTT,CASSPRGPGVVGNTEAFF
TRBD1,once,TRBV5-1,TRBJ2-3,TGCGCCAGCAGCTTGCAGGGGGCGACAGATACGCAGTATTTT,CASSLQGATDTQYF
TRBD2,-,TRBV23-1,TRBJ2-1,TGCGCCAGCAGTCGACCGAGTACTAGCGCTACTCGTCGACCTGAGCAGTTCTTC,CASSRPSTSATRRPEQFF
TRBD1,-,TRBV19,TRBJ1-2,TGTGCCAGTAGTATATTGTACAGGGGTGCCTATGGCTACACCTTC,CASSILYRGAYGYTF
-,-,TRBV7-2,TRBJ2-5,TGTGCCAGCAGCTTAGGCCTGCGTGTAGAGACCCAGTACTTC,CASSLGLRVETQYF
TRBD2,-,TRBV27,TRBJ2-3,TGTGCCAGCAGAGTACGGGAGGGCCCAGATACACAGTATTTT,CASRVREGPDTQYF
-,-,TRBV4-3,TRBJ2-2,TGCGCCAGCAGCCAAGATCGAGGCGGGCTAGGGCGAATCGCGAACACCGGGGAGCTGTTTTTT,CASSQDRGGLGRIANTGELFF
-,-,TRBV5-1,TRBJ1-4,TGCGCCAGCAGCTTGCAGGGTCTGGATAATAATGAAAAACTGTTTTTT,CASSLQGLDNNEKLFF
TRBD2,-,TRBV2,TRBJ2-3,TGTGCCAGCGAGAGCGGGAGGGCCGAGACAGATACGCAGTATTTT,CASESGRAETDTQYF
-,-,TRBV27,TRBJ1-3,TGTGCCAGCAAGGCCCTCTCTGGAAACACCATATATTTT,CASKALSGNTIYF